Below are 18 T cell receptor beta chains sequenced from a single sample in a study of cytomegalovirus exposure and HLA in healthy donors (dated by TCRdb to about 2017). The library was built by means of the immunoSEQ multiplex PCR assay. TCRdb took this table from immuneACCESS and kept in-frame rearrangements with V and J called. Such tables lack part of the clones; where checked against another copy, unresolved V genes explain under half of the gap, and the rest is unexplained. Across this sample there are about 400,000 clones, with 80% to 90% seen only once. 0.83% of the sample goes to the ten largest clones. Sequencing was done on a sample of PBMCs. These receptors came from a woman aged 18-30 years in good health and CMV-seronegative.

J is TRBJ2-3 and V is TRBV6-5, with no clear D. The CDR3 is 11 amino acids. V lost 4 bases and J 7 bases, leaving 6 bases between the germline ends. CDR1 MNHEY and CDR2 SVGAGI come from the germline V gene. DNA for the CDR3: TGTGCCAGCAGTTCCGCTAATACGCAGTATTTT. Protein product: CASSSANTQYF.

CDR3 residues: CASSYLAGGIETQYF. The CDR3, as DNA: TGTGCCAGCAGTTACCTAGCGGGGGGGATTGAGACCCAGTACTTC. V usage is TRBV6-5 and J usage is TRBJ2-5; 12 positions agree with TRBD2. The CDR3 is 15 amino acids. J gave up 5 bases and V 2 bases, and 3 bases lay outside the gene matches. Germline values: CDR1 MNHEY, CDR2 SVGAGI.

The V and J genes are TRBV13 and TRBJ2-3; 12 bases align to TRBD2. J lost 6 bases, V lost 5 bases, and 12 bases had no gene match. CDR1 is PRHDT and CDR2 is FYEKMQ in the germline V gene (reference sequence). CDR3 size: 17 residues. The CDR3 sequence: CASSPRASGRARDTQYF. The CDR3 DNA follows: TGTGCCAGCAGCCCCCGGGCTAGCGGGAGGGCCCGGGATACGCAGTATTTT.

In DNA, the CDR3 is TGTGCCAGCAGCCAAGATGTACAGGGCAGCAATCAGCCCCAGCATTTT. It translates to CASSQDVQGSNQPQHF. This chain uses TRBV4-2 with TRBJ1-5, with D tentatively TRBD1 (6 bases). The CDR3 runs to 16 residues. V lost 0 bases to trimming and J lost 1 base, with 10 bases between them. Germline assignment: CDR1 LGHNA and CDR2 YNFKEQ.

This clone has just a few counts. The CDR3 DNA follows: TGTGCCACAACCTCAGGACAGGGGGCAATTGAGGGCTACACCTTC. It is translated as CATTSGQGAIEGYTF. The chain has TRBV10-3 and TRBJ1-2, with TRBD1 matching 11 bases. This CDR3 spans 15 amino acids. Trimming at V came to 10 bases and at J to 8 bases, leaving 15 bases not matched to a gene. Germline V lookup: CDR1 ENHRY, CDR2 SYGVKD.

This clone was picked up a small number of times. The CDR3 is CASRTGYGYTF. The CDR3 region has the DNA TGTGCCAGCCGGACAGGTTATGGCTACACCTTC. The chain has TRBV2 and TRBJ1-2; 7 bases are shared with TRBD1. CDR1 SNHLY and CDR2 FYNNEI come from the germline V gene. Germline trimming cut 8 bases from V and 5 bases from J; bases unmatched to any gene: 2. CDR3 length: 11 amino acids.

The chain recombines TRBV30 with TRBJ2-1; TRBD2 might be the D (5 bases). Deletions cut 6 bases from V and 0 bases from J, with 9 bases between. The CDR3 totals 13 residues. Germline CDR1 and CDR2: GTSNPN and SVGIG (reference sequence). This chain's CDR3 is CACLATSYNEQFF. CDR3 sequence (DNA): TGTGCCTGTTTAGCGACCTCCTACAATGAGCAGTTCTTC.

This chain connects TRBV11-2 to TRBJ2-3; 8 bases are shared with TRBD2. The J segment lost 1 base and the V segment lost 6 bases, leaving 6 bases of the junction unmatched. The germline CDR1 and CDR2 sequences are SGHAT and FQNNGV. This CDR3 contains 15 residues. CDR3 nucleotide sequence: TGTGCCAGCAGTATCGGACTAGCTGGCACAGATACGCAGTATTTT. It is translated as CASSIGLAGTDTQYF.

The CDR3 DNA is TGTGCCGCAAGGGGGACAGGGCCCTACGAGCAGTACTTC. This sequence encodes CAARGTGPYEQYF. The chain recombines TRBV6-5 with TRBJ2-7; the match to TRBD1 covers 9 bases. CDR3 length: 13 residues. From germline, CDR1 is MNHEY and CDR2 SVGAGI. Unmatched junction bases numbered 7, after V lost 11 bases and J lost 2 bases.

The chain joins TRBV6-6 to TRBJ2-3; D perhaps matches TRBD2 (5 bases). V was pared by 2 bases and J by 2 bases, with 14 bases between. CDR3 length: 16 amino acids. Germline CDR1 and CDR2: MNHNY and SVGAGI (reference sequence). CDR3 residues: CASSYPSDSTTDTQYF. The CDR3 DNA follows: TGTGCCAGCAGTTACCCGTCGGACTCAACCACAGATACGCAGTATTTT.

The gene calls are TRBV7-8 and TRBJ2-2; 8 bases line up with TRBD1. The CDR3 contains 18 residues. Germline assignment: CDR1 SGHVS and CDR2 FQNEAQ. V lost 4 bases, J lost 6 bases, and 16 bases stayed unmatched. CDR3 coding DNA: TGTGCCAGCAGCTCCCGTCCCGGGACAGGTTCAAGGGCCGGGGAGCTGTTTTTT. It codes for CASSSRPGTGSRAGELFF. The complete variable domain, with remaining parts taken from reference TRBV7-8 and TRBJ2-2, reads GAGVSQSPRYKVAKRGQDVALRCDPISGHVSLFWYQQALGQGPEFLTYFQNEAQLDKSGLPSDRFFAERPEGSVSTLKIQRTQQEDSAVYLCASSSRPGTGSRAGELFFGEGSRLTVL.

The chain combines TRBV28 with TRBJ2-7; D is perhaps TRBD2 (6 bases). Per the germline V gene, CDR1 is MDHEN and CDR2 is SYDVKM. The CDR3 is 18 amino acids. Trimming pared 3 bases from V and 0 bases from J, leaving 21 bases between. The CDR3 DNA follows: TGTGCCAGCAGTTTTGATAGGTTCGGGGGACCTAGCTCCTACGAGCAGTACTTC. Residues: CASSFDRFGGPSSYEQYF.

This chain connects TRBV5-4 to TRBJ2-5; 7 bases are shared with TRBD2. The CDR3 has 14 amino acids. Trimming at V came to 4 bases and at J to 3 bases, leaving 6 bases not matched to a gene. Germline V gives CDR1 SGHNT, CDR2 YYREEE (reference sequence). Here the CDR3 DNA reads TGTGCCAGCAGCGACGGACTAGATGAAGAGACCCAGTACTTC. It codes for CASSDGLDEETQYF.

CDR3: CASSLNGEAGYTF. The CDR3 region has the DNA TGTGCCAGCAGCCTCAACGGGGAGGCTGGCTACACCTTC. J is TRBJ1-2 and V is TRBV27, with D uncertain. There are 13 residues in the CDR3. Germline V gives CDR1 MNHEY, CDR2 SMNVEV (reference sequence). Trimming shortened V by 6 bases and J by 7 bases, and 15 bases separated the two germline ends.

The chain uses TRBV7-9 and TRBJ2-7; TRBD1 matches at 7 bases. Germline lookup yields CDR1 SEHNR and CDR2 FQNEAQ (reference sequence). V was clipped by 5 bases and J by 0 bases; unmatched bases: 4. The CDR3 loop spans 14 amino acids. CDR3 in DNA: TGTGCCAGCAGCGCGACAGGGTCCTCCTACGAGCAGTACTTC. It translates to CASSATGSSYEQYF.

This clone was recorded a few times. This rearrangement joins TRBV5-6 to TRBJ1-2; 7 bases fit TRBD1. The V gene's germline CDR1 is SGHDT and CDR2 YYEEEE. The CDR3 is 13 residues long. V gave up 5 bases and J gave up 8 bases; unmatched junction bases: 9. DNA of the CDR3: TGTGCCAGCAGATTCGCCCAGGGGGAGGGCTACACCTTC. It specifies CASRFAQGEGYTF.

V and J are TRBV18 and TRBJ1-1; 7 nucleotides agree with TRBD1. The V segment lost 8 bases and the J segment 0 bases; nucleotides outside the gene matches: 6. Germline V gives CDR1 KGHSH, CDR2 LQKENI. This CDR3 has 14 amino acids. The CDR3 DNA follows: TGTGCCAGCACCCGGGGACAGATGAACACTGAAGCTTTCTTT. This encodes CASTRGQMNTEAFF. Full variable domain (outside the CDR3, taken from reference TRBV18 and TRBJ1-1): NAGVMQNPRHLVRRRGQEARLRCSPMKGHSHVYWYRQLPEEGLKFMVYLQKENIIDESGMPKERFSAEFPKEGPSILRIQQVVRGDSAAYFCASTRGQMNTEAFFGQGTRLTVV.

The chain recombines TRBV7-6 with TRBJ1-2, with a possible D match to TRBD1 (5 bases). Germline values: CDR1 SGHVS, CDR2 FNYEAQ. Trimming stripped 5 bases from V and 3 bases from J, with 16 bases between. The CDR3 covers 15 residues. The CDR3 loop reads CASSPNGGGDYGYTF. The CDR3, as DNA: TGTGCCAGCAGCCCGAACGGCGGGGGGGACTATGGCTACACCTTC.